Described below is a single T cell receptor (beta chain) sequence and its context. Grouping used clinical history reported by participants in a survey and questionnaire. Only in-frame clones appear in the TCRdb table, and some are missing; sequencing was by immunoSEQ multiplex PCR. The table lists roughly 230,000 clones, approximately 84% of them singletons, with roughly 3.6% in the top ten. This sample was included in a study of blood T cell repertoires in COVID-19. Per germline, CDR1 SQVTM and CDR2 ANQGSEA. CDR3 length: 13 residues. V lost 6 bases and J 5 bases, leaving 16 bases between the germline ends.

This receptor was obtained from a man aged 45-60 years who had recovered from COVID-19. The sequencing input was PBMCs or T cells enriched from blood (not recorded which). V gene TRBV29-1 combines with J gene TRBJ1-2; possible D gene TRBD1, 5 bases. CDR3 sequence reads: CSVDPAGRYGYTF. The CDR3 coding sequence is TGCAGCGTCGACCCGGCAGGGCGGTATGGCTACACCTTC.